This T cell receptor beta chain was sequenced for a study of metastatic and nonmetastatic thyroid tumors. Overall study context: Repertoires were compared across blood and tumor or nodule tissue from malignant and benign thyroid patients.

Study-level results: Benign nodules were reported to have significantly lower TCR beta diversity than malignant thyroid tumors, in blood and tumor.

Note on this clone: The antigen is not known.

Authors' analysis steps: The study's classifier, a distant-metastasis tool for papillary thyroid cancer, was built using CDR3 differences across clinicopathological groups. TCRdb ran MiXCR on the PCR reads. The V and J calls shown here were made by TCRdb, not taken from the authors' results. The sample includes about 92,000 clones, about 16% of them seen just once. Each patient went into thyroid surgery without having received any treatment. The germline V gene has CDR1 MNHNS and CDR2 SASEGT. The ends were cut back, 6 bases at V and 1 base at J, with 9 bases in the middle. The CDR3 has 13 amino acids.

The chain carries TRBV6-1 and TRBJ1-1; no definite D call. Sequenced input: blood. The source of this sequence is a female donor with papillary thyroid cancer or a benign thyroid nodule (not recorded which). Some clones in this sample may be carry-over from other donors' samples. The CDR3 here is CASRTRPNTEAFF. DNA of the CDR3: TGTGCCAGCAGAACGAGGCCGAACACTGAAGCTTTCTTT.